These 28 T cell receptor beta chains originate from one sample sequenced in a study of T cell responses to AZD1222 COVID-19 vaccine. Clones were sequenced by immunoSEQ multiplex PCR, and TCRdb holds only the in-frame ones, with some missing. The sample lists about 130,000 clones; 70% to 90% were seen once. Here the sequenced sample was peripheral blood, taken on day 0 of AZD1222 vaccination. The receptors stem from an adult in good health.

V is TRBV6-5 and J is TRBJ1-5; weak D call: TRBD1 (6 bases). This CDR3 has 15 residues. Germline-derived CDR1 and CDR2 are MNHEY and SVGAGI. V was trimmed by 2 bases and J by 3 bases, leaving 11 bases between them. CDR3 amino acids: CASSYTSGANQPQHF. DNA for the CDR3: TGTGCCAGCAGTTACACCTCGGGGGCCAATCAGCCCCAGCATTTT.

Here the CDR3 reads CASSTGTGGLEQFF. The CDR3 DNA follows: TGTGCCAGCAGTACGGGGACAGGGGGCCTTGAGCAGTTCTTC. V gene TRBV6-5 combines with J gene TRBJ2-1; TRBD1 matches at 12 bases. V gave up 5 bases and J gave up 9 bases; unmatched junction bases: 5. The length of the CDR3 is 14 residues. In germline, CDR1 is MNHEY, CDR2 SVGAGI.

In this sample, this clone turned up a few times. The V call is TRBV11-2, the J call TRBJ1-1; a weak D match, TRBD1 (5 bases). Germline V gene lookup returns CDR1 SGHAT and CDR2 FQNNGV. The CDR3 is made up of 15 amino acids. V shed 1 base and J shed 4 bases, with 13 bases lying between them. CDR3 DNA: TGTGCCAGCAGCTTAGCTTCAGGGATGGGCACTGAAGCTTTCTTT. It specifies CASSLASGMGTEAFF. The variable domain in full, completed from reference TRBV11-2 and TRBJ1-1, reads EAGVAQSPRYKIIEKRQSVAFWCNPISGHATLYWYQQILGQGPKLLIQFQNNGVVDDSQLPKDRFSAERLKGVDSTLKIQPAKLEDSAVYLCASSLASGMGTEAFFGQGTRLTVV.

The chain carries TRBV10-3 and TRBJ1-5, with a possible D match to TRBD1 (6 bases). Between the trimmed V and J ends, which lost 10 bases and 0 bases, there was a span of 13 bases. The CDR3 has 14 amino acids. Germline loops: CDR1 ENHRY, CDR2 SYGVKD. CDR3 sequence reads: CASGTSDSNQPQHF. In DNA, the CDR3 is TGTGCCAGCGGGACATCCGATAGCAATCAGCCCCAGCATTTT.

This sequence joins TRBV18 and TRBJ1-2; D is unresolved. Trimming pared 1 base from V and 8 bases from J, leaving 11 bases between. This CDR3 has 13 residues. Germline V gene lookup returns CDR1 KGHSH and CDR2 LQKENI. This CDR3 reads CASSPQGADGYTF. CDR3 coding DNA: TGTGCCAGCTCACCACAGGGCGCGGACGGCTACACCTTC.

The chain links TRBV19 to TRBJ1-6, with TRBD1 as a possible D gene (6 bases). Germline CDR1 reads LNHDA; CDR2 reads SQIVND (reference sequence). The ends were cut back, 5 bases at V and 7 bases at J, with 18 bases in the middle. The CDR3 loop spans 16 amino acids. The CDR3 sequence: CASSLGHKTRNSPLHF. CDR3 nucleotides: TGTGCCAGTAGTCTGGGACACAAGACTCGAAATTCACCCCTCCACTTT.

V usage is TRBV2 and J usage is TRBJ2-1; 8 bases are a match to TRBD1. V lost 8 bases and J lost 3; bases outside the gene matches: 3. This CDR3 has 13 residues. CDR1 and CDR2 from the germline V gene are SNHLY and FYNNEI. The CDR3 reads CASLGQGYNEQFF. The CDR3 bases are TGTGCCAGCCTAGGACAGGGCTACAATGAGCAGTTCTTC.

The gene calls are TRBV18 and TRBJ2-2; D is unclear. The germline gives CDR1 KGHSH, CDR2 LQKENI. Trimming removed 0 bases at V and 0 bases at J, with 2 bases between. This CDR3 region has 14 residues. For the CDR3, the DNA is TGTGCCAGCTCACCACCGACGAACACCGGGGAGCTGTTTTTT. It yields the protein CASSPPTNTGELFF. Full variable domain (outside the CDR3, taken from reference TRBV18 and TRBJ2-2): NAGVMQNPRHLVRRRGQEARLRCSPMKGHSHVYWYRQLPEEGLKFMVYLQKENIIDESGMPKERFSAEFPKEGPSILRIQQVVRGDSAAYFCASSPPTNTGELFFGEGSRLTVL.

The CDR3 loop reads CASSPGGTVNSDTQYF. In DNA form, the CDR3 reads TGTGCCAGCAGCCCGGGGGGGACGGTCAACTCAGATACGCAGTATTTT. This chain links TRBV7-3 with TRBJ2-3, with 8 bases identical to TRBD2. The CDR3 has 16 residues. V lost 5 bases, J lost 4 bases, and 11 bases stayed unmatched. Germline assignment: CDR1 SGHTA and CDR2 FQGTGA.

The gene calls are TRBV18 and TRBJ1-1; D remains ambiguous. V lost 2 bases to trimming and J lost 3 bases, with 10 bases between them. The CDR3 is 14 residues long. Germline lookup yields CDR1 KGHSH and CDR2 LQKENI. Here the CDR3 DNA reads TGTGCCAGCTCACCAACCCAGGATGACACTGAAGCTTTCTTT. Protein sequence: CASSPTQDDTEAFF.

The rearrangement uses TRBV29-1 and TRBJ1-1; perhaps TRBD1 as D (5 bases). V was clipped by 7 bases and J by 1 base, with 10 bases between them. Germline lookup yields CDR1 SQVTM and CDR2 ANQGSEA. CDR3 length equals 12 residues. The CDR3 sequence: CSARTSNTEAFF. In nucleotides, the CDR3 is TGCAGCGCGCGGACATCGAACACTGAAGCTTTCTTT.

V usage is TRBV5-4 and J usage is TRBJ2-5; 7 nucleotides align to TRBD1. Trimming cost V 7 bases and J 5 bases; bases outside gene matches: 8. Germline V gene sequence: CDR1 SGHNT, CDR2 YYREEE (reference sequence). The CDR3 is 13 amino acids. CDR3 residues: CASGLQGIETQYF. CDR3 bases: TGTGCCAGCGGATTACAGGGGATTGAGACCCAGTACTTC.

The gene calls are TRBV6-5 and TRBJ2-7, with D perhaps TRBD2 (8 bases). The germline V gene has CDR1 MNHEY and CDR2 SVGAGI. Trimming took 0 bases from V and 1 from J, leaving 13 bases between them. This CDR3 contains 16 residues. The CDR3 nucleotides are TGTGCCAGCAGTTACTCCTTAGCGGGACAGTCCTACGAGCAGTACTTC. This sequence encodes CASSYSLAGQSYEQYF.

CDR3 in amino acids: CASSLSGGPSYEQYF. CDR3 sequence (DNA): TGTGCCAGCAGCCTGAGCGGGGGCCCTTCCTACGAGCAGTACTTC. The chain recombines TRBV9 with TRBJ2-7; 8 bases are shared with TRBD2. Germline values: CDR1 SGDLS, CDR2 YYNGEE. With 4 bases clipped from V and 1 base from J, the junction kept 7 bases outside the gene matches. The CDR3 is 15 amino acids.

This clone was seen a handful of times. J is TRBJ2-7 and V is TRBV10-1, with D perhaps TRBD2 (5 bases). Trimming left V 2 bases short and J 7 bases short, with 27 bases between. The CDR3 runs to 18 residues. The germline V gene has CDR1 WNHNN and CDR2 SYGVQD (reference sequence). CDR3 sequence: CASSEGAAGNLLSGEQYF. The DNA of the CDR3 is TGCGCCAGCAGTGAGGGAGCAGCCGGGAACTTGCTATCGGGGGAGCAGTACTTC.

Written as DNA, the CDR3 is TGCAGCGTTGGACAGATACAAGAGACCCAGTACTTC. It codes for CSVGQIQETQYF. V gene TRBV29-1 combines with J gene TRBJ2-5; possibly TRBD1 for D (5 bases). There are 12 residues in the CDR3. The V gene's germline CDR1 is SQVTM and CDR2 ANQGSEA. V was pared by 4 bases and J by 2 bases, with 8 bases between.

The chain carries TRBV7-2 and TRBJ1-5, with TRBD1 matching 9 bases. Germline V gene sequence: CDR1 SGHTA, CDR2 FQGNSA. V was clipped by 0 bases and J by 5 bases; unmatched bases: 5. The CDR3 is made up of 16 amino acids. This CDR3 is CASSLASTGGYQPQHF. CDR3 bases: TGTGCCAGCAGCTTAGCGTCGACAGGGGGGTATCAGCCCCAGCATTTT.

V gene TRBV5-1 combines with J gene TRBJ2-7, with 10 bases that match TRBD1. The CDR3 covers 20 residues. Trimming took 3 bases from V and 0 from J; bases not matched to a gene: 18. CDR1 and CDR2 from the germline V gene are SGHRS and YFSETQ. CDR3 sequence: CASSSGLRTGGTRLSYEQYF. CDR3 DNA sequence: TGCGCCAGCAGCTCGGGACTTAGGACAGGGGGTACTCGCCTCTCCTACGAGCAGTACTTC.

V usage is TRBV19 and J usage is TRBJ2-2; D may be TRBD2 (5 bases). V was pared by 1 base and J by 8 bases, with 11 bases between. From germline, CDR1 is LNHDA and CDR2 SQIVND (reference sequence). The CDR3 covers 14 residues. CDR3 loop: CASSIAVRGGELFF. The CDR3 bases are TGTGCCAGTAGTATAGCTGTCCGGGGTGGGGAGCTGTTTTTT.

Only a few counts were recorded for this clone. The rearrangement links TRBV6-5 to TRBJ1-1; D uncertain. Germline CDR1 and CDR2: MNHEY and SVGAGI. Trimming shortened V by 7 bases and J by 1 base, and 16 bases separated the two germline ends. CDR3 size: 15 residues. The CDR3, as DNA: TGTGCCAGCACCCTAAAACAGTTCTCGAACACTGAAGCTTTCTTT. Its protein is CASTLKQFSNTEAFF.

CDR3 loop: CASSQDLTGGDPRLFF. CDR3 DNA sequence: TGCGCCAGCAGCCAAGACCTGACAGGGGGTGACCCCAGGCTGTTTTTT. This chain uses TRBV4-1 with TRBJ1-4; 9 bases are shared with TRBD1. V lost 0 bases, J lost 14 bases, and 13 bases stayed unmatched. Per germline, CDR1 MGHRA and CDR2 YSYEKL. CDR3 length: 16 residues.

DNA of the CDR3: TGTGCCAGCAGCGCGGGACTAGCGGGAGACACAGATACGCAGTATTTT. Residues: CASSAGLAGDTDTQYF. The rearrangement links TRBV11-3 to TRBJ2-3, with 14 bases aligning to TRBD2. Trimming took 5 bases from V and 2 from J; bases not matched to a gene: 3. Germline V CDR1 and CDR2: SGHNT, YENEEA. The CDR3 spans 16 residues.

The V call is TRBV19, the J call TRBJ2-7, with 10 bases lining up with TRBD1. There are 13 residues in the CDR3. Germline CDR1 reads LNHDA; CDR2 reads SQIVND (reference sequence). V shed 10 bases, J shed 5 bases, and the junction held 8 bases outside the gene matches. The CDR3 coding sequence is TGTGCCACCGTACCGACAGGGGGCCACGAGCAGTACTTC. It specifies CATVPTGGHEQYF.

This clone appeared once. The CDR3, as DNA: TGTGCCATCAGTAGCGGCTCCTACAATGAGCAGTTCTTC. Residues: CAISSGSYNEQFF. This chain connects TRBV10-3 to TRBJ2-1, with a possible D match to TRBD2 (5 bases). The CDR3 extends over 13 amino acids. Germline CDR1 and CDR2: ENHRY and SYGVKD. Trimming stripped 5 bases from V and 0 bases from J, with 5 bases between.

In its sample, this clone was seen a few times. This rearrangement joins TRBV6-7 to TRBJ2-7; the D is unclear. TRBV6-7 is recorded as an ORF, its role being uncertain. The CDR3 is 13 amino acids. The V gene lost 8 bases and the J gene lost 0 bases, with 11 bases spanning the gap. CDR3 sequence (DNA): TGTGCCAGCCCCCGGCGGACCTCCTACGAGCAGTACTTC. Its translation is CASPRRTSYEQYF.

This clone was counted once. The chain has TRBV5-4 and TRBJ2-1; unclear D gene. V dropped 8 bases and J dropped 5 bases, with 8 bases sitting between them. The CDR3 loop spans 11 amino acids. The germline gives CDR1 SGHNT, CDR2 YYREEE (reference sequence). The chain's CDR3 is CASQTDNEQFF. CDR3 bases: TGTGCCAGTCAGACGGACAATGAGCAGTTCTTC.

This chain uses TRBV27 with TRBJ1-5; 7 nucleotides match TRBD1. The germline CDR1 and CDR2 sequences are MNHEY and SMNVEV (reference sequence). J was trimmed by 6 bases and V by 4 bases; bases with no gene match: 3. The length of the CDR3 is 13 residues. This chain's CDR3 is CASSSDRVQPQHF. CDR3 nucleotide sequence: TGTGCCAGCAGTTCCGACAGGGTTCAGCCCCAGCATTTT.

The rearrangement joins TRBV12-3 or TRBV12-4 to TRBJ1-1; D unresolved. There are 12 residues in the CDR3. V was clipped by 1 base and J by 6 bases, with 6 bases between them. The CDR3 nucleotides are TGTGCCAGCAGTTTAGGTACGGCTGAAGCTTTCTTT. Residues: CASSLGTAEAFF.